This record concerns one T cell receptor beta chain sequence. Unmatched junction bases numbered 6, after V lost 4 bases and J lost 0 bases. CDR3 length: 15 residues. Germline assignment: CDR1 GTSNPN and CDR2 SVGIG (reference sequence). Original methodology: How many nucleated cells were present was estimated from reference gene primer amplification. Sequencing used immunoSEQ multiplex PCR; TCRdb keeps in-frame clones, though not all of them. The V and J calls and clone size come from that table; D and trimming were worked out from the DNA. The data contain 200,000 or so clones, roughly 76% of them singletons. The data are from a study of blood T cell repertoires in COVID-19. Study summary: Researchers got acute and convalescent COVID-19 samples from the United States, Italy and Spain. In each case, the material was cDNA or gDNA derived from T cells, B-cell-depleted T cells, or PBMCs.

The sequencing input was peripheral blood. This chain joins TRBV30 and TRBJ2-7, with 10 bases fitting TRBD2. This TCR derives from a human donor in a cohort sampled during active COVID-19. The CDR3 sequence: CAWTSGGSSSYEQYF. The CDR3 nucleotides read TGTGCCTGGACTAGCGGGGGTTCCAGCTCCTACGAGCAGTACTTC.